The following is a TCR beta chain sequence with its context. The data originate from a study of blood T cell repertoires in COVID-19. Study in general: Acute and convalescent COVID-19 specimens originated in the United States, Italy and Spain. PBMCs, B-cell-depleted T cells, or T cells were the source of the cDNA or gDNA that made up the material.

This CDR3 has 14 residues. Germline CDR1 is SQVTM and CDR2 is ANQGSEA. The V and J ends lost 7 bases and 3 bases respectively, with 17 bases between them. Per the authors' pipeline: Reference gene primer amplification gave estimated nucleated cell counts. The protocol was immunoSEQ multiplex PCR, while the TCRdb copy is restricted to in-frame clones and leaves out a portion. The V and J calls and the clone size are those of that table, but D and trimming were determined from the DNA. The table records about 130,000 clones, 84% of them present only once. The source of this sequence is a human donor in a cohort sampled during active COVID-19. Sequencing input: peripheral blood. The V and J genes are TRBV29-1 and TRBJ2-3; D is perhaps TRBD2 (5 bases). This chain's CDR3 is CSAQASSGTDTQYF. The CDR3 DNA is TGCAGCGCTCAGGCCTCCTCGGGGACAGATACGCAGTATTTT.